This TCR beta chain stems from a study of T cell responses to AZD1222 COVID-19 vaccine (dated by TCRdb to the early 2020s). Some background on the complete study: A total of 233 trial participants underwent TCR sequencing, of whom roughly 210 had received two doses of AZD1222 and some 25 had received two doses of the MenACWY control vaccine. Trial participants were enrolled into age subgroups of 18-55, 56-69 and 70-plus years, which contained approximately 150, 28 and 58 TCR-sequenced participants, respectively. What the authors observed across the whole study: Because no samples from the day 14 peak response were available, repertoires could be characterized only after the peak T cell response. Spike-specific TCR breadth and depth rose significantly after two AZD1222 doses compared with day 0 and with MenACWY recipients. Epitopes outside the regions mutated in the B.1.351 and B.1.1.7 variants were reportedly recognized by nearly half of the unique spike-specific TCRs. CD4 TCRs associated with the vaccine covered the entire spike protein, and the dominant responses were in regions 160-218 and 743-854. Participants were mostly white British, with more females than males. The authors suggested clonal diversity may have been underestimated. The 56-69-year group was small, and its depth increase did not reach significance, likely because of low power. Only a handful of AZD1222 recipients were SARS-CoV-2 seropositive at baseline, limiting conclusions about previously exposed vaccinees.

The CDR3 regions of human TCRbeta chains were analyzed by immunosequencing. Per the source publication's procedure: TCRs in the repertoires were matched against a reference library of SARS-CoV-2-specific TCRs that had been generated with the MIRA antigen-specificity platform. Breadth meant the fraction of unique TCRs that were SARS-CoV-2-associated, whereas depth meant the fraction of total T cells that were SARS-CoV-2-associated. Using the MIRA data, every spike-specific TCR was mapped to the spike region that the TCR reacted to and assigned to either a CD4 or a CD8 class. Log10-transformed breadth and depth values were compared by one-way ANOVA with Sidak's multiple comparisons tests. Sourced from immuneACCESS, this table was stored by TCRdb with only in-frame sequences that have V and J called. A share of the clones is absent; for the studies checked, an unresolved V gene accounts for under half, and the remainder has no known explanation. V, J and clone size are taken as reported in that table, and D and trimming were inferred from the DNA itself. This sample lists 70,000 to 75,000 clones; around three quarters were detected once. The ten largest clonotypes hold approximately 47% of the sample.

Spanning cysteine to phenylalanine, the CDR3 consists of 16 amino acids. The entry retains the CDR3 DNA only, 48 bases that are in frame from base 1. Trimming takes 1 base off V and 5 bases off J; junction bases not matched to a gene: 6. CDR1 is given as LGHNA and CDR2 as YNFKEQ, both from the germline V gene. To note about this clone: Its antigen is unknown. No base-level quality is on record; no much larger clone is a single base apart.

Per the publication, the time point label means: about 28 days (+/-7) after the second vaccine dose. AZD1222 recipients given second doses at about 4 weeks or at about 12 weeks were pooled, since spike-specific TCR depth and breadth were not found to differ between the two schedules. Vaccinee samples were obtained from the UK trials COV001 and COV002, which included a single-blind randomized controlled phase 2/3 trial of AZD1222 (ChAdOx1 nCoV-19) in healthy adults. Trial participant PBMC samples were collected at day 0 and day 28 after the second dose for TCRbeta chain sequencing. Specimen: peripheral blood, collected 28 days after the second AZD1222 dose. The receptor was isolated from an adult who received the AZD1222 COVID-19 vaccine. The chain was built from TRBV4-2 and TRBJ1-5, and 9 junctional nucleotides match TRBD1. The base sequence is TGTGCCAGCAGCCAAGGAGCGGGACAGGGCTATCAGCCCCAGCATTTT. Its protein is CASSQGAGQGYQPQHF.